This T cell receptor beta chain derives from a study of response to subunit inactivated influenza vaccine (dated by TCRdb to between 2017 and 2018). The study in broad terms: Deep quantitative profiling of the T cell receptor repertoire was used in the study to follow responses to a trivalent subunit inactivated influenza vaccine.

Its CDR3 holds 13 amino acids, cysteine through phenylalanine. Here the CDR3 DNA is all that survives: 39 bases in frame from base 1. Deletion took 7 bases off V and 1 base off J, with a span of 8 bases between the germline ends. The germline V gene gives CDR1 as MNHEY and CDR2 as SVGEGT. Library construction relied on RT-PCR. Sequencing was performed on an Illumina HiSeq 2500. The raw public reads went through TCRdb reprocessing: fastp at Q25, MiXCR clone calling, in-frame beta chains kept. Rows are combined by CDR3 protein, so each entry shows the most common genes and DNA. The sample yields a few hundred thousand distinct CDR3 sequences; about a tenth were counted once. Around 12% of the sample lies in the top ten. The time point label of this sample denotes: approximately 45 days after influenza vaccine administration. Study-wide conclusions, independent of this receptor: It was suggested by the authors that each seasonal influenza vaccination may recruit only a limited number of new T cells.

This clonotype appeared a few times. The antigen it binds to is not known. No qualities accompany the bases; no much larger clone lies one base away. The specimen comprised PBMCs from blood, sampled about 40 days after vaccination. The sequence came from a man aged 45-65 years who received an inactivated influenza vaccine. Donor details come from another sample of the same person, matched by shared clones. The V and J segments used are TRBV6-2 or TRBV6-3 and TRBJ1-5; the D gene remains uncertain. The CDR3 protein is CASTDSSNQPQHF. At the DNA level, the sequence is TGTGCCAGCACCGACTCAAGCAATCAGCCCCAGCATTTT.